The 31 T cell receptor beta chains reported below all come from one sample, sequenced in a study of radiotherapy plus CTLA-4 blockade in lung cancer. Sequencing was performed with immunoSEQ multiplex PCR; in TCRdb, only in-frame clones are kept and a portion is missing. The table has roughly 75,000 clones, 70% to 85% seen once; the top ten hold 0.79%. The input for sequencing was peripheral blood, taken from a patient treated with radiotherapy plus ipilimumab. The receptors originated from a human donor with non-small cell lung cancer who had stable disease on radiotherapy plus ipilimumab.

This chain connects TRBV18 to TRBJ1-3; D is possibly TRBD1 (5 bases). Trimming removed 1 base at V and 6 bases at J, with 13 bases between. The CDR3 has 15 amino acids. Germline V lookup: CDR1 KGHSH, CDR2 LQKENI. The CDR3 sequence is CASSPRQFGANTIYF. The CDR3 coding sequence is TGTGCCAGCTCACCACGACAGTTTGGGGCAAACACCATATATTTT.

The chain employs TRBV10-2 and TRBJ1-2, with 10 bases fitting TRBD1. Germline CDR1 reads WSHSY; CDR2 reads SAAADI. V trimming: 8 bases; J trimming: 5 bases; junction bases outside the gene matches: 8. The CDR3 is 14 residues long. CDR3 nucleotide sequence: TGCGCCAGCGCCTGGACAGGGGGGAATTATGGCTACACCTTC. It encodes CASAWTGGNYGYTF.

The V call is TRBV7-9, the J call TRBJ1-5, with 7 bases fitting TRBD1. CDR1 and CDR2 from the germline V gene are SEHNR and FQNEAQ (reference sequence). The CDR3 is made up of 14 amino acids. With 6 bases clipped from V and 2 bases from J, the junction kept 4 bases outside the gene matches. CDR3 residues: CASSQDRGNQPQHF. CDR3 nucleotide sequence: TGTGCCAGCAGTCAAGACAGGGGCAATCAGCCCCAGCATTTT.

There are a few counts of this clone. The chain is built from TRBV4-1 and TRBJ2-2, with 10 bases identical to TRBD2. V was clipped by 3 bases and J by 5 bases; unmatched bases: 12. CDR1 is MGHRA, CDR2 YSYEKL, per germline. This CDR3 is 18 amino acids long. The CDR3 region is CASSQLLTSGPGTGELFF. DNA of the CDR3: TGCGCCAGCAGCCAGCTTCTGACTAGCGGGCCGGGGACCGGGGAGCTGTTTTTT.

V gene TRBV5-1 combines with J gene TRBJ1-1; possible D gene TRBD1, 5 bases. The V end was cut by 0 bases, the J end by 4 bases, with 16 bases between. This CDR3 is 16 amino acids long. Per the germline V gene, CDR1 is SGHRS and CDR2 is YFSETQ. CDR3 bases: TGCGCCAGCAGCTTGGACGGCGACATTGGGGGCACTGAAGCTTTCTTT. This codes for CASSLDGDIGGTEAFF.

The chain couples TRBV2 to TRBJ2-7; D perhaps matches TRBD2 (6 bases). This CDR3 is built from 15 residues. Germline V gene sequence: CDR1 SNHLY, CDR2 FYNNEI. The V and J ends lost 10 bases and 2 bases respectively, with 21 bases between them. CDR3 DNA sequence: TGTGCCACGAAAGACTCGGGACTGGATACCTACGAGCAGTACTTC. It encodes CATKDSGLDTYEQYF.

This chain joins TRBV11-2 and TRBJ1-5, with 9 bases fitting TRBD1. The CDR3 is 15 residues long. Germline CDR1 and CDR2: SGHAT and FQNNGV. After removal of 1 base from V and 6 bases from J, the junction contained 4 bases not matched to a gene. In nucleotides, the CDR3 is TGTGCCAGCAGCTTAGGGGGACAGGGAAGTCAGCCCCAGCATTTT. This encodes CASSLGGQGSQPQHF.

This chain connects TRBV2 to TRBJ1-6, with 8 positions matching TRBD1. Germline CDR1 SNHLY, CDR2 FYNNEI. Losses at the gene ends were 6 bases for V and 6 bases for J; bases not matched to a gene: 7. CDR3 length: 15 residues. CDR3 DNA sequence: TGTGCCAGCAGGGACCCACAGGGGGGTAATTCACCCCTCCACTTT. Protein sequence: CASRDPQGGNSPLHF.

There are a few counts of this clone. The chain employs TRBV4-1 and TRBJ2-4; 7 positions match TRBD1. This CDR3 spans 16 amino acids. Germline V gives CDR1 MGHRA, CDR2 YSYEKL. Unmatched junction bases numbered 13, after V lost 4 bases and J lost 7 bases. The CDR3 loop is CASSPLTRGQYNIQYF. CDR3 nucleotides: TGCGCCAGCAGCCCCTTAACGAGGGGGCAGTATAACATTCAGTACTTC.

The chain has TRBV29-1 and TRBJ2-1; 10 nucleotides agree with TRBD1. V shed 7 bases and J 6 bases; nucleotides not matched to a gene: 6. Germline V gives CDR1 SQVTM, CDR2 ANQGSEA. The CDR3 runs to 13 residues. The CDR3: CSARQGASNEQFF. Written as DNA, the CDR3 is TGCAGCGCCAGACAGGGGGCCTCCAATGAGCAGTTCTTC.

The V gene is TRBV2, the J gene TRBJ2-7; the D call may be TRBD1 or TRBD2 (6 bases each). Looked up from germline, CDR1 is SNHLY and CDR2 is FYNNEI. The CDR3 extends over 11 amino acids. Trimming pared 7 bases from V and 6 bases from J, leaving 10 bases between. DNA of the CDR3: TGTGCCAGCACCAAGGGGGGCGAGCAGTACTTC. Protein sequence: CASTKGGEQYF.

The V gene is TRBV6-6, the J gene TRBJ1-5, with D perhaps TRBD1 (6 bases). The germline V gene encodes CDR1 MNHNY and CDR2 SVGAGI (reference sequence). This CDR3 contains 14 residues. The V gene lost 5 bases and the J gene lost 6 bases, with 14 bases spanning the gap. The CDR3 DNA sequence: TGTGCCAGCAGTCCCGGGGGGCGGGTTCAGCCCCAGCATTTT. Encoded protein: CASSPGGRVQPQHF.

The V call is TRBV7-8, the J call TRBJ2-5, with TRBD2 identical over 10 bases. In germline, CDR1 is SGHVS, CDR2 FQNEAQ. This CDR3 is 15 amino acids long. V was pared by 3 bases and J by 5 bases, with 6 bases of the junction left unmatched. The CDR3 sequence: CASSFQRGGVETQYF. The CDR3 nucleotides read TGTGCCAGCAGCTTCCAGCGGGGGGGTGTCGAGACCCAGTACTTC.

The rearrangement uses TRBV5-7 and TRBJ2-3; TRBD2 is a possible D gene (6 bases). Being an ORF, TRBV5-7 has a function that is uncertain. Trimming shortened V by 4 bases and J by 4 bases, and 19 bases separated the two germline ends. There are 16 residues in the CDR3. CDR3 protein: CASSLSGVGMADTQYF. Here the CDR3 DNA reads TGTGCCAGCAGCCTTAGCGGTGTAGGTATGGCAGATACGCAGTATTTT.

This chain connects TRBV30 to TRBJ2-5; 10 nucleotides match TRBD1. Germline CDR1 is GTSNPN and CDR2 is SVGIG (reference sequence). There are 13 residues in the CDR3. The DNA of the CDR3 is TGTGCTTATGACAGGGGGCGCGCGGAGACCCAGTACTTC. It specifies CAYDRGRAETQYF. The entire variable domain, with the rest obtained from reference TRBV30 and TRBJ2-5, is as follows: SQTIHQWPATLVQPVGSPLSLECTVEGTSNPNLYWYRQAAGRGLQLLFYSVGIGQISSEVPQNLSASRPQDRQFILSSKKLLLSDSGFYLCAYDRGRAETQYFGPGTRLLVL.

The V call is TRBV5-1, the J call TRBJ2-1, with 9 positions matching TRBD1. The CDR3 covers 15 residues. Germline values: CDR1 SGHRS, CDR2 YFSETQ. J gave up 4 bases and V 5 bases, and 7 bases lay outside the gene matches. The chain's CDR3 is CASRTAGTGYNEQFF. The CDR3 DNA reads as TGCGCCAGCAGAACTGCCGGGACAGGGTACAATGAGCAGTTCTTC.

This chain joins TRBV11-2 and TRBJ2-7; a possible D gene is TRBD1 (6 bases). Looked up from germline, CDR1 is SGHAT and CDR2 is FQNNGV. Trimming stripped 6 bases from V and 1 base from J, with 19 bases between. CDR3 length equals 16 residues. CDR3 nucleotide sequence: TGTGCCAGCAGGCGAAACCAGGGGACCCCATCCTACGAGCAGTACTTC. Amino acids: CASRRNQGTPSYEQYF.

This chain's CDR3 is CASRPTLDRVRAGELFF. The CDR3 region has the DNA TGTGCCAGCAGACCTACCCTGGACAGGGTTAGGGCCGGGGAGCTGTTTTTT. The chain links TRBV2 to TRBJ2-2; 8 bases line up with TRBD1. The V gene's germline CDR1 is SNHLY and CDR2 FYNNEI. The CDR3 covers 17 residues. Trimming took 6 bases from V and 6 from J; bases not matched to a gene: 15.

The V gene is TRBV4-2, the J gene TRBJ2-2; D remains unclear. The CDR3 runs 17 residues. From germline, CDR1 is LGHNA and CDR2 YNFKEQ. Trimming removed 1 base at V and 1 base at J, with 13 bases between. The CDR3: CASSQGRTRQNTGELFF. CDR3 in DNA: TGTGCCAGCAGCCAAGGTAGGACCAGACAGAACACCGGGGAGCTGTTTTTT.

CDR3 loop: CASSLKLPVTDTQYF. In nucleotides, the CDR3 is TGTGCCAGCAGTTTAAAGTTGCCCGTCACAGATACGCAGTATTTT. The chain combines TRBV27 with TRBJ2-3, with D unresolved. Germline CDR1 reads MNHEY; CDR2 reads SMNVEV (reference sequence). CDR3 length: 15 residues. With 2 bases removed from V and 2 bases from J, the gap between germline ends came to 11 bases.

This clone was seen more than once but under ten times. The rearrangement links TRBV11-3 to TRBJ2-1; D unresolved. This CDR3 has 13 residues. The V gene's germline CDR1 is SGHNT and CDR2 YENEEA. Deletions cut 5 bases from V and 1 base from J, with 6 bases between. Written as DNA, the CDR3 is TGTGCCAGCAGCGGGTTTTCCTACAATGAGCAGTTCTTC. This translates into CASSGFSYNEQFF.

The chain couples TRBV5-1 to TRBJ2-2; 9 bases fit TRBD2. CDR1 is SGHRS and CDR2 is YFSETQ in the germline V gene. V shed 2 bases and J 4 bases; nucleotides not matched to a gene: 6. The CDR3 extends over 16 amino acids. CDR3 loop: CASSLPGLAITGELFF. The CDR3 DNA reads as TGCGCCAGCAGCTTACCGGGACTAGCCATCACCGGGGAGCTGTTTTTT.

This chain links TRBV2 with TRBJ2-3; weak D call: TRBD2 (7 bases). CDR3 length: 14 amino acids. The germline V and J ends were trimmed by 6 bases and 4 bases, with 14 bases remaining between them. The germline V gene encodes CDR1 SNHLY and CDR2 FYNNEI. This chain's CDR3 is CASRDGGQADTQYF. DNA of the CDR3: TGTGCCAGCAGGGACGGGGGGCAGGCAGATACGCAGTATTTT.

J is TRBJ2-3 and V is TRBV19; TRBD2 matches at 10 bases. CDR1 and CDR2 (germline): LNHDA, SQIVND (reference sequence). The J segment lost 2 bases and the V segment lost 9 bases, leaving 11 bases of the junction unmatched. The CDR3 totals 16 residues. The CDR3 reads CASKAGLAGATDTQYF. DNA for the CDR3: TGTGCCAGCAAAGCCGGGCTAGCGGGGGCCACAGATACGCAGTATTTT.

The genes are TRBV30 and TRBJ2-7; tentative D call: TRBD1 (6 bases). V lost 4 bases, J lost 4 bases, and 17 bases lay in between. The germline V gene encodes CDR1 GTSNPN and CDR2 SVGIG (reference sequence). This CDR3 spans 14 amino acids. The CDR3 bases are TGTGCCTGGACCGACAGGTTTCCCCCGTACGAGCAGTACTTC. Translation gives CAWTDRFPPYEQYF.

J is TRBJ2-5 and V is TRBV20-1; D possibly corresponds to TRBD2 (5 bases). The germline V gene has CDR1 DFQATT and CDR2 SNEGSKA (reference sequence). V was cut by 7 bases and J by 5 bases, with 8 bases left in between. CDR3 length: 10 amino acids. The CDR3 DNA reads TGCAGTGTTCCGGGGGAGACCCAGTACTTC. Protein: CSVPGETQYF.

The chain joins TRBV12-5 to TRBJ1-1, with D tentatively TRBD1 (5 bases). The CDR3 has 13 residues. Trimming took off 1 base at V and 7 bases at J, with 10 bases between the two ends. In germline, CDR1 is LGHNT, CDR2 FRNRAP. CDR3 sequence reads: CASGLDRSGEAFF. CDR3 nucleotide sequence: TGTGCTAGTGGTTTGGACAGGAGCGGTGAAGCTTTCTTT.

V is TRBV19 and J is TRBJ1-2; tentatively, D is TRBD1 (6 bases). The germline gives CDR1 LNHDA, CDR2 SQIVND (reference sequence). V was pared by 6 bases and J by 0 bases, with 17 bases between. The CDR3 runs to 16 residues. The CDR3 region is CASSPNRDTANYGYTF. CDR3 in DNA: TGTGCCAGTAGCCCAAACCGGGACACCGCTAACTATGGCTACACCTTC.

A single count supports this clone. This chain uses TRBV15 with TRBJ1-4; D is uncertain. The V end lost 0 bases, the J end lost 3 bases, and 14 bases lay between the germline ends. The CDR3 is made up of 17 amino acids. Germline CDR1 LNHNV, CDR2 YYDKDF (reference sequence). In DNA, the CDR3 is TGTGCCACCAGCAGAGATCCAGGAACAGTCCCTAATGAAAAACTGTTTTTT. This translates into CATSRDPGTVPNEKLFF.

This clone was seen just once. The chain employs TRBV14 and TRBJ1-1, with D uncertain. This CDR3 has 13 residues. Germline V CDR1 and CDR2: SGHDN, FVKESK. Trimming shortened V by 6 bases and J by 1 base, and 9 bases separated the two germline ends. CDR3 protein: CASSLAANTEAFF. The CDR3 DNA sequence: TGTGCCAGCAGTCTGGCGGCGAACACTGAAGCTTTCTTT.

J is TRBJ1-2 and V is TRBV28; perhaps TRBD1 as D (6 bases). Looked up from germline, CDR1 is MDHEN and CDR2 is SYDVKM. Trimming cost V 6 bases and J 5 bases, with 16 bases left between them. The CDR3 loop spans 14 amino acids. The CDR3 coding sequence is TGTGCCAGCAGCCTTGGGGGCAGTGGGTATGGCTACACCTTC. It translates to CASSLGGSGYGYTF.